Each of the 10 T cell receptor beta chains below was sequenced from the same sample in a study of T cell repertoires in cytomegalovirus infection. TCRdb processed the reads anew with MiXCR; each CDR3 protein has one entry. In the table there are 400,000 or so distinct CDR3 sequences, 30% to 40% of which are singletons. Sequencing input: PBMCs. The receptors stem from a human donor in good health (CMV status not recorded). Some clones in this sample may be carry-over from other donors' samples.

V usage is TRBV7-6 and J usage is TRBJ1-5; 8 bases agree with TRBD1. After removal of 4 bases from V and 7 bases from J, the junction contained 9 bases not matched to a gene. Germline CDR1 is SGHVS and CDR2 is FNYEAQ. The CDR3 extends over 15 amino acids. The chain's CDR3 is CASSSTQGANQPQHF. DNA for the CDR3: TGTGCCAGCAGCTCCACCCAGGGGGCGAACCAGCCCCAGCATTTT.

This clonotype occurred a few times. The J gene is TRBJ1-5, the V gene TRBV7-6; D gene unclear. V shed 1 base and J shed 2 bases, with 9 bases lying between them. Per germline, CDR1 SGHVS and CDR2 FNYEAQ. The CDR3 consists of 15 residues. CDR3 amino acids: CASSLGSSGNQPQHF. For the CDR3, the DNA is TGTGCCAGCAGCTTAGGGTCATCTGGCAATCAGCCCCAGCATTTT.

A note on this clonotype: A clone one base away is much larger, so this may be a read error. This chain uses TRBV28 with TRBJ2-7, with 11 bases lining up with TRBD2. Germline V CDR1 and CDR2: MDHEN, SYDVKM. The CDR3 runs 15 residues. V lost 6 bases to trimming and J lost 0 bases; unmatched junction nucleotides: 4. CDR3: CASRPGTSGSYEQYF. CDR3 DNA sequence: TGTGCCAGCAGACCCGGGACTAGCGGCTCCTACGAGCAGTACTTC.

This clonotype came up a few times. The CDR3 region has the DNA TGTGCCAGCAGCTCGGACTTCAACAATGAGCAGTTCTTC. It specifies CASSSDFNNEQFF. The chain employs TRBV11-2 and TRBJ2-1, with D perhaps TRBD2 (5 bases). Germline CDR1 and CDR2: SGHAT and FQNNGV. CDR3 length: 13 amino acids. Trimming removed 4 bases at V and 5 bases at J, with 9 bases between.

Points on this clonotype: A much larger clone differs from this one at a single base, so this may be a read error. The CDR3 does not end in the conserved phenylalanine or tryptophan, so this is likely a read error. The J gene is TRBJ2-7, the V gene TRBV4-1; D gene unclear. CDR1 and CDR2 from the germline V gene are MGHRA and YSYEKL. Deletions cut 3 bases from V and 2 bases from J, with 14 bases between. The CDR3 loop spans 15 amino acids. CDR3 sequence reads: CASSQTGDSAYEQYI. The CDR3 nucleotides read TGCGCCAGCAGCCAGACGGGTGACTCAGCCTACGAGCAGTACATC.

This chain uses TRBV4-1 with TRBJ1-4, with a weak D call TRBD1 (5 bases). Deletions cut 0 bases from V and 8 bases from J, with 13 bases between. The CDR3 has 15 residues. Germline V gene sequence: CDR1 MGHRA, CDR2 YSYEKL. The CDR3 DNA sequence: TGCGCCAGCAGCCAAGATTCCCACAGGCGGGAAAAACTGTTTTTT. As protein: CASSQDSHRREKLFF.

This clonotype was seen more than once but under ten times. The V and J genes are TRBV12-3 or TRBV12-4 and TRBJ2-7; 7 bases align to TRBD1. With 6 bases clipped from V and 2 bases from J, the junction kept 16 bases outside the gene matches. The CDR3 totals 17 residues. The CDR3 nucleotides are TGTGCCAGCAGCCTTAACCTGGGACAGTCGGGAACCTACGAGCAGTACTTC. This gives the protein CASSLNLGQSGTYEQYF.

The V gene is TRBV27, the J gene TRBJ1-5, with D unresolved. This CDR3 spans 13 amino acids. The V and J ends lost 6 bases and 4 bases respectively, with 10 bases between them. From germline, CDR1 is MNHEY and CDR2 SMNVEV (reference sequence). The CDR3 nucleotides are TGTGCCAGCAGGTATCAATGGAATCAGCCCCAGCATTTT. Translation: CASRYQWNQPQHF.

This clonotype was picked up a small number of times. V gene TRBV5-1 combines with J gene TRBJ2-7; TRBD1 is a possible D gene (6 bases). The CDR3 is made up of 21 amino acids. Germline V gene sequence: CDR1 SGHRS, CDR2 YFSETQ. V gave up 0 bases and J gave up 1 base, with 29 bases separating them. The CDR3 reads CASSLDLRRVPSRGLSYEQYF. In DNA form, the CDR3 reads TGCGCCAGCAGCTTGGATCTGAGGCGGGTGCCCTCCAGGGGCCTATCCTACGAGCAGTACTTC.

This sequence joins TRBV2 and TRBJ2-7; TRBD1 matches 7 bases. V lost 1 base, J lost 2 bases, and 2 bases stayed unmatched. Germline V gene lookup returns CDR1 SNHLY and CDR2 FYNNEI. This CDR3 has 14 residues. CDR3 sequence (DNA): TGTGCCAGCAGTGAAGGTGACAGGGCCTACGAGCAGTACTTC. Protein product: CASSEGDRAYEQYF. The whole variable domain, filled in from reference TRBV2 and TRBJ2-7, reads EPEVTQTPSHQVTQMGQEVILRCVPISNHLYFYWYRQILGQKVEFLVSFYNNEISEKSEIFDDQFSVERPDGSNFTLKIRSTKLEDSAMYFCASSEGDRAYEQYFGPGTRLTVT.